This TCR beta chain comes out of a study of patients and donors after allogeneic stem cell transplantation. From the RT-PCR reads, TCRdb called clonotypes with MiXCR, one entry per CDR3 protein. The sample has some 17,000 distinct CDR3 sequences; 25% to 30% are singletons. This clonotype was detected a few times. Trimming removed 7 bases from V and 6 bases from J, with 13 bases in between. The CDR3 loop spans 13 amino acids. Sequencing was performed on blood, either unsorted or a sorted T cell fraction (not recorded which). The rearrangement uses TRBV12-3 or TRBV12-4 and TRBJ1-5; D unclear. The receptor was derived from a human donor who was either an allogeneic HSCT recipient or a stem cell or donor lymphocyte infusion donor (not recorded which). It is not recorded whose cells these are; they may come from a transplant donor. The CDR3 is CASTPHSSQPQHF. The DNA of the CDR3 is TGTGCCAGCACCCCCCACTCGAGTCAGCCCCAGCATTTT.